This T cell receptor beta chain was recovered during a study of blood T cell repertoires in COVID-19. Germline-derived CDR1 and CDR2 are GTSNPN and SVGIG (reference sequence). V was trimmed by 1 base and J by 1 base, leaving 10 bases between them. The CDR3 has 15 amino acids. Produced via immunoSEQ multiplex PCR; TCRdb's table is partial and in-frame only. The data show about 36,000 clones, around 85% seen once. This chain connects TRBV30 to TRBJ2-2, with D tentatively TRBD1 (5 bases). The source is a human donor in a cohort sampled during active COVID-19. The sequencing sample was made of peripheral blood. The CDR3 spells CAWSALGQNTGELFF. The CDR3 DNA is TGTGCCTGGAGTGCCTTAGGACAGAACACCGGGGAGCTGTTTTTT.